This T cell receptor beta chain came from a study of liver allograft versus peripheral blood T cells. Study information: Liver transplant recipients had T cell receptor repertoires compared between transplanted liver and peripheral blood. Study outcomes and limitations: According to reports, the T cell receptor repertoires inside liver allografts differed from those in peripheral blood.

Per germline, CDR1 SEHNR and CDR2 FQNEAQ (reference sequence). V gave up 5 bases and J gave up 1 base, with 11 bases separating them. The CDR3 consists of 14 residues. By proportion, this clonotype is medium-sized. The antigen remains undetermined. TCRdb re-analysed the reads in MiXCR, keeping a single row per CDR3 protein. The sample records thousands of distinct CDR3 sequences, over 15% being singletons. The chain couples TRBV7-9 to TRBJ1-1; D call uncertain. This receptor was obtained from a human patient who had a liver transplant. Some T cells here may be from the graft donor. CDR3 residues: CASSLVPANTEAFF. The CDR3 region has the DNA TGTGCCAGCAGCCTCGTCCCGGCGAACACTGAAGCTTTCTTT. The full variable domain, in which reference TRBV7-9 and TRBJ1-1 provide the parts outside the CDR3, is DTGVSQNPRHKITKRGQNVTFRCDPISEHNRLYWYRQTLGQGPEFLTYFQNEAQLEKSRLLSDRFSAERPKGSFSTLEIQRTEQGDSAMYLCASSLVPANTEAFFGQGTRLTVV.